The 4 T cell receptor beta chains presented below share a single source sample, sequenced in a study of blood T cells in healthy people across ages. Primed by a sample-barcoded 5' primer and a J-beta primer mix, a second PCR proceeded for roughly 6 to 12 cycles. MiXCR, applied by TCRdb to the 5' RACE reads, yields one record per CDR3 protein. Among approximately 880,000 distinct CDR3 sequences listed, 48% were seen once. The sample taken for sequencing was blood. All receptors come from a man aged 25 to 45 in good health.

CDR3 sequence: CSVEGTSRGNNEQFF. For the CDR3, the DNA is TGCAGCGTTGAAGGAACTAGCAGGGGTAACAATGAGCAGTTCTTC. The rearrangement uses TRBV29-1 and TRBJ2-1; D might be TRBD1 or TRBD2, each matching 6 bases. Deletions cut 1 base from V and 5 bases from J, with 15 bases between. Germline-derived CDR1 and CDR2 are SQVTM and ANQGSEA. CDR3 size: 15 residues.

This clonotype showed up just a few times. Mismatch with germline at one junction end may stem from a read error. The gene calls are TRBV9 and TRBJ2-1, with 9 bases matching TRBD2. The germline CDR1 and CDR2 sequences are SGDLS and YYNGEE. CDR3 size: 15 residues. CDR3 nucleotides: TGTGCCAGCAGTGTAGCGGGGGAGGTGTACAATGAGCAGTTCTTC. Its protein is CASSVAGEVYNEQFF.

This chain uses TRBV20-1 with TRBJ2-3; no definite D call. CDR3 length: 14 amino acids. CDR1 and CDR2 from the germline V gene are DFQATT and SNEGSKA (reference sequence). The ends were cut back, 3 bases at V and 0 bases at J, with 10 bases in the middle. In DNA, the CDR3 is TGCAGTGCTAGCGGGTGGGGTAGCACAGATACGCAGTATTTT. Its translation is CSASGWGSTDTQYF.

This clonotype has a count of ten or more. An end of the junction does not agree with germline; a read error may underlie this. This chain connects TRBV12-3 or TRBV12-4 to TRBJ1-2, with D uncertain. This CDR3 comprises 12 residues. This chain's CDR3 is CASSFSGYGYTF. CDR3 in DNA: TGCGCCAGCAGCTTCTCGGGCTATGGCTACACCTTC.